Listed below are T cell receptor beta chains from one sample, sequenced in a study of cytomegalovirus exposure and HLA in healthy donors. Assay: immunoSEQ multiplex PCR; the TCRdb copy retains only in-frame clones and omits some. The sample contains over 150,000 clones, 84% of which appear only once. Sequencing was done on a sample of PBMCs. Receptor source: a boy younger than 10 in good health and CMV-seronegative. The CDR3 runs from the conserved cysteine through the conserved F or W. Fields, in order: clone size, J gene, D gene, V gene, CDR3 protein, CDR3 DNA. D genes are given only for firm matches. Size is stated for part of the rows, as once, few or many counts, or as a class when the clone is expanded.

size: NA; J: TRBJ1-5; D: NA; V: TRBV5-8; CDR3: CASSLRNQPQHF; DNA: TGTGCCAGCAGCTTGCGGAATCAGCCCCAGCATTTT
size: NA; J: TRBJ2-1; D: NA; V: TRBV6-4; CDR3: CASSRGSYNEQFF; DNA: TGTGCCAGCAGCCGGGGATCCTACAATGAGCAGTTCTTC
size: NA; J: TRBJ2-1; D: TRBD2; V: TRBV4-2; CDR3: CASSQWGPSGGYNEQFF; DNA: TGTGCCAGCAGCCAGTGGGGGCCTAGCGGGGGATACAATGAGCAGTTCTTC
size: NA; J: TRBJ2-1; D: NA; V: TRBV29-1; CDR3: CSVLGPGISYNEQFF; DNA: TGCAGCGTTCTAGGCCCAGGGATTTCGTACAATGAGCAGTTCTTC
size: NA; J: TRBJ2-7; D: TRBD1; V: TRBV29-1; CDR3: CSVVGQGAYEQYF; DNA: TGCAGCGTTGTAGGACAGGGCGCCTACGAGCAGTACTTC
size: NA; J: TRBJ2-5; D: TRBD1; V: TRBV28; CDR3: CASLYRGKETQYF; DNA: TGTGCCAGCCTTTACAGGGGAAAAGAGACCCAGTACTTC
size: once; J: TRBJ1-2; D: TRBD1; V: TRBV6-1; CDR3: CASRRTGEKLSGYTF; DNA: TGTGCCAGCAGAAGAACAGGGGAGAAACTCTCTGGCTACACCTTC
size: NA; J: TRBJ2-2; D: NA; V: TRBV6-1; CDR3: CASSGQASPGELFF; DNA: TGTGCCAGCAGTGGACAGGCTTCACCCGGGGAGCTGTTTTTT
size: once; J: TRBJ2-5; D: TRBD2; V: TRBV11-3; CDR3: CASSIGEWGGSETQYF; DNA: TGTGCCAGCAGCATAGGGGAATGGGGGGGGTCGGAGACCCAGTACTTC
size: few; J: TRBJ2-4; D: NA; V: TRBV7-9; CDR3: CASSLRQERDIQYF; DNA: TGTGCCAGCAGCTTAAGACAGGAGAGGGACATTCAGTACTTC
size: NA; J: TRBJ2-1; D: TRBD1; V: TRBV5-4; CDR3: CASSAGTESIIKNNEQFF; DNA: TGTGCCAGCAGCGCCGGGACAGAATCAATTATTAAAAACAATGAGCAGTTCTTC
size: NA; J: TRBJ1-2; D: NA; V: TRBV11-2; CDR3: CASSLAAVKNYGYTF; DNA: TGTGCCAGCAGCTTAGCTGCGGTCAAAAACTATGGCTACACCTTC
size: NA; J: TRBJ2-7; D: TRBD2; V: TRBV6-1; CDR3: CASSENLASGNSYEQYF; DNA: TGTGCCAGCAGTGAAAATCTGGCTAGCGGAAACTCCTACGAGCAGTACTTC
size: NA; J: TRBJ2-6; D: NA; V: TRBV6-6; CDR3: CASSYSNWANVLTF; DNA: TGTGCCAGCAGTTACTCGAACTGGGCCAACGTCCTGACTTTC
size: NA; J: TRBJ1-1; D: NA; V: TRBV6-5; CDR3: CASSSLFTEAFF; DNA: TGTGCCAGCAGTTCCCTTTTCACTGAAGCTTTCTTT
size: NA; J: TRBJ2-1; D: NA; V: TRBV6-5; CDR3: CASTQVRGNEQFF; DNA: TGTGCCAGCACCCAGGTCCGGGGAAATGAGCAGTTCTTC
size: NA; J: TRBJ2-5; D: NA; V: TRBV13; CDR3: CASSLLTAGGPQETQYF; DNA: TGTGCCAGCAGCTTGCTAACGGCGGGTGGCCCCCAAGAGACCCAGTACTTC
size: NA; J: TRBJ2-7; D: TRBD1; V: TRBV7-9; CDR3: CASRKGTGGTYEQYF; DNA: TGTGCCAGCCGCAAGGGGACAGGGGGCACCTACGAGCAGTACTTC
size: NA; J: TRBJ2-5; D: TRBD2; V: TRBV5-1; CDR3: CASSKGTSRETQYF; DNA: TGCGCCAGCAGCAAAGGGACTAGCAGGGAGACCCAGTACTTC
size: NA; J: TRBJ1-2; D: NA; V: TRBV5-8; CDR3: CASSTGYGYTF; DNA: TGTGCCAGCAGTACAGGCTATGGCTACACCTTC
size: NA; J: TRBJ2-2; D: TRBD1; V: TRBV19; CDR3: CASRNNRDRVTGELFF; DNA: TGTGCCAGTAGAAACAACCGGGACAGGGTGACCGGGGAGCTGTTTTTT
size: NA; J: TRBJ1-3; D: NA; V: TRBV5-1; CDR3: CASSLAAGGMSGNTIYF; DNA: TGCGCCAGCAGCTTGGCCGCAGGAGGGATGTCTGGAAACACCATATATTTT
size: NA; J: TRBJ2-3; D: TRBD2; V: TRBV5-1; CDR3: CASSLGLAGTDTQYF; DNA: TGCGCCAGCAGCTTGGGACTAGCCGGAACAGATACGCAGTATTTT
size: NA; J: TRBJ1-5; D: NA; V: TRBV27; CDR3: CASSSGREWPQHF; DNA: TGTGCCAGCAGTTCAGGCCGGGAGTGGCCCCAGCATTTT
size: few; J: TRBJ2-2; D: NA; V: TRBV9; CDR3: CASSVDLLTGELFF; DNA: TGTGCCAGCAGCGTAGACCTACTCACCGGGGAGCTGTTTTTT
size: NA; J: TRBJ1-2; D: TRBD1; V: TRBV19; CDR3: CASRRQGWGYTF; DNA: TGTGCCAGTAGGCGACAGGGGTGGGGCTACACCTTC
size: NA; J: TRBJ1-1; D: NA; V: TRBV5-4; CDR3: CASSPPGNTEAFF; DNA: TGTGCCAGCAGCCCCCCGGGGAACACTGAAGCTTTCTTT
size: NA; J: TRBJ1-1; D: NA; V: TRBV7-9; CDR3: CASSFSGNTEAFF; DNA: TGTGCCAGCAGCTTCTCCGGGAACACTGAAGCTTTCTTT
size: NA; J: TRBJ1-1; D: NA; V: TRBV29-1; CDR3: CSVVGGTEAFF; DNA: TGCAGCGTTGTAGGGGGAACTGAAGCTTTCTTT